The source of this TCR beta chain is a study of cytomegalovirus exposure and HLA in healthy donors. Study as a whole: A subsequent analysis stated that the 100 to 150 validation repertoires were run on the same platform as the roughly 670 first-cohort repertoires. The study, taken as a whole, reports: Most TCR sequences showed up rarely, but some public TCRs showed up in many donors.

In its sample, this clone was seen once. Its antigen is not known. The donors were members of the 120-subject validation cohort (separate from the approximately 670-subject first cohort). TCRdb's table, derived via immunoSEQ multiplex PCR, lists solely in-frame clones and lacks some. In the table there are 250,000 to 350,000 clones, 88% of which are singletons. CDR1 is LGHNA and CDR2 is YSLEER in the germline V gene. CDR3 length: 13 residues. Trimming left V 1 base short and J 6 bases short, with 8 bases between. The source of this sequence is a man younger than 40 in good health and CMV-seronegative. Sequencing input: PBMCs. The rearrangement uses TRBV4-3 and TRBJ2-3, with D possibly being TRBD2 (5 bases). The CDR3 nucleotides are TGCGCCAGCAGCCAAGCACGAGGGGATACGCAGTATTTT. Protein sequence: CASSQARGDTQYF.